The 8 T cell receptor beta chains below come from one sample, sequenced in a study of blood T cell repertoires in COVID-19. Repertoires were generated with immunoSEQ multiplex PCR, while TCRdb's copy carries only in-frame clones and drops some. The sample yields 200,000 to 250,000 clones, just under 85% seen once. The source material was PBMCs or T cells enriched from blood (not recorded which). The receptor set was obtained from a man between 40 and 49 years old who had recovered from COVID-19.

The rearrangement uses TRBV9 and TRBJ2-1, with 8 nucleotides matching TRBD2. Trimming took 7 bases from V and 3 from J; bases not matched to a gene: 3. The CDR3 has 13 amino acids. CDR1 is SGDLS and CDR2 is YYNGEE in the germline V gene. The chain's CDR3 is CASGTRSYNEQFF. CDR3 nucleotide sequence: TGTGCCAGCGGGACTAGAAGCTACAATGAGCAGTTCTTC.

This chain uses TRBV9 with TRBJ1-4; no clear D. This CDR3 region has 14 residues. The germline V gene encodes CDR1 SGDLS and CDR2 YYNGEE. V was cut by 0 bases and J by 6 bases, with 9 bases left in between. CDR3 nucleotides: TGTGCCAGCAGCGTAGAGCCCGCCGATGAAAAACTGTTTTTT. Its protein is CASSVEPADEKLFF.

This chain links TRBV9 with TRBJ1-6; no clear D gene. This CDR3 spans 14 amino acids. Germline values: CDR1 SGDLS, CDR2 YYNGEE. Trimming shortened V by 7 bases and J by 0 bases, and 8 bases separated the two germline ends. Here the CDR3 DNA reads TGTGCCAGCGCGGTCGGCTCCTATAATTCACCCCTCCACTTT. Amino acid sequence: CASAVGSYNSPLHF.

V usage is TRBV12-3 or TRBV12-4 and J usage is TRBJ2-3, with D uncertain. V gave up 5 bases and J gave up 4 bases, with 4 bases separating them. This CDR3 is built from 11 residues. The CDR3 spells CASSRADTQYF. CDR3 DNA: TGTGCCAGCAGTCGGGCAGATACGCAGTATTTT.

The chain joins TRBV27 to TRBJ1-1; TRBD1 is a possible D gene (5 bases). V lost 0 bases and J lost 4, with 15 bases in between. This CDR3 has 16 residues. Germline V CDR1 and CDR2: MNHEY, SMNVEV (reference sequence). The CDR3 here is CASSLSPAGGGTEAFF. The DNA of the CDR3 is TGTGCCAGCAGTTTATCGCCAGCCGGGGGTGGCACTGAAGCTTTCTTT.

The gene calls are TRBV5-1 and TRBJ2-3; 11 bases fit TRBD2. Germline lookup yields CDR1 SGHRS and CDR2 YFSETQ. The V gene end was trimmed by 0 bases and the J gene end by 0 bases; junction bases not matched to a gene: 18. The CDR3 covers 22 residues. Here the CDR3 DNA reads TGCGCCAGCAGCTTGGTGCTTTTGGCTAGCGGGAGGCGAACCTCTAGCACAGATACGCAGTATTTT. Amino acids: CASSLVLLASGRRTSSTDTQYF. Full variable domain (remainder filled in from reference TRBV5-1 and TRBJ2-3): KAGVTQTPRYLIKTRGQQVTLSCSPISGHRSVSWYQQTPGQGLQFLFEYFSETQRNKGNFPGRFSGRQFSNSRSEMNVSTLELGDSALYLCASSLVLLASGRRTSSTDTQYFGPGTRLTVL.

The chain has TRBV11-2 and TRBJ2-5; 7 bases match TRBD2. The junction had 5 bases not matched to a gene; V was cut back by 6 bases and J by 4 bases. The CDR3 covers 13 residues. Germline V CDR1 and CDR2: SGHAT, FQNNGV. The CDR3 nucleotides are TGTGCCAGCAGGAAATGGGGGGGAGAGACCCAGTACTTC. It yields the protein CASRKWGGETQYF.

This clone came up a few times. CDR3 coding DNA: TGTGCCATCCGAACACCCACAGGGGGCGACGCTGAAGCTTTCTTT. Amino acids: CAIRTPTGGDAEAFF. The rearrangement joins TRBV10-3 to TRBJ1-1; 9 nucleotides line up with TRBD1. Germline CDR1 and CDR2: ENHRY and SYGVKD. This CDR3 spans 15 amino acids. V shed 8 bases, J shed 6 bases, and the junction held 13 bases outside the gene matches.